This T cell receptor (beta chain) derives from a study of cytomegalovirus exposure and HLA in healthy donors. Overall study results and limits: The study found most TCR sequences rare, yet found some public TCRs in many donors. Cytomegalovirus-associated status was assigned to about 180 TCR beta chains.

A single count supports this clone. The antigen is unknown. This table comes from immunoSEQ multiplex PCR, and its TCRdb copy is limited to in-frame clones, with some not included. The sample includes a few hundred thousand clones, roughly 89% of them seen just once. This TCR was recovered from a woman in her late teens or twenties in good health and CMV-seronegative. The material sequenced was PBMCs.

The DNA for the CDR3 is TGTGCCAGCAGCTTAGCGTCTCCAGATACGCAGTATTTT. It specifies CASSLASPDTQYF. This chain uses TRBV7-9 with TRBJ2-3; D is ambiguous. V was cut by 0 bases and J by 4 bases, with 5 bases left in between. The CDR3 covers 13 residues. Germline loops: CDR1 SEHNR, CDR2 FQNEAQ (reference sequence).